This T cell receptor (beta chain) was obtained from a study of human T cells and chemical hapten exposure. For the study at large: Patch tests applied 0.01% DPC to the upper back, read at 6 days. Study-wide results and caveats: Donors were affected by alopecia, so their immune reaction might vary from that of healthy individuals. The formation of large CDR3 similarity clusters by expanded TCRs significantly exceeded that of controls.

TCRdb fed the RACE reads into MiXCR, producing one record per CDR3 protein. The table has 90,000 to 120,000 distinct CDR3 sequences, approximately 11% seen once. Time point denoted: patch test 1, 2 weeks after DPC sensitization. The sample's treatment: therapeutic diphenylcyclopropenone sensitization with weekly scalp DPC. The CDR3 covers 14 residues. In germline, CDR1 is SGHNT, CDR2 YYREEE (reference sequence). Unmatched junction bases numbered 6, after V lost 3 bases and J lost 4 bases. A remark on this clonotype: Its antigen is not known.

The starting material was whole blood, obtained in connection with sensitization to the hapten diphenylcyclopropenone (DPC). The chain carries TRBV5-4 and TRBJ2-7; 8 bases align to TRBD1. This TCR was recovered from a middle-aged woman with alopecia areata. Some clones in this sample may be carry-over from other donors' samples. CDR3 amino acids: CASSSRTGKYEQYF. The CDR3 DNA reads TGTGCCAGCAGCTCAAGGACAGGGAAATACGAGCAGTACTTC. The whole variable domain, remainder taken from reference TRBV5-4 and TRBJ2-7, is ETGVTQSPTHLIKTRGQQVTLRCSSQSGHNTVSWYQQALGQGPQFIFQYYREEENGRGNFPPRFSGLQFPNYSSELNVNALELDDSALYLCASSSRTGKYEQYFGPGTRLTVT.